A single sample gave rise to the 29 T cell receptor beta chains below, sequenced in a study of breast tumors, draining lymph nodes, adjacent tissues. One entry per CDR3 protein, called by TCRdb with MiXCR from the multiplex PCR reads. Of 15,000 to 20,000 distinct CDR3 sequences listed, under 70% are singletons. Source material: tumor-adjacent breast tissue. These receptors were collected from a female donor with breast cancer. Some clones in this sample may be carry-over from other donors' samples.

By proportion, this clonotype is medium-sized (0.01 to 0.1%). This chain joins TRBV7-3 and TRBJ1-2; D uncertain. CDR1 is SGHTA, CDR2 FQGTGA, per germline. The ends were cut back, 2 bases at V and 1 base at J, with 5 bases in the middle. The CDR3 runs to 13 residues. DNA of the CDR3: TGTGCCAGCAGCTTAGACCATAACTATGGCTACACCTTC. Amino acids: CASSLDHNYGYTF.

V usage is TRBV25-1 and J usage is TRBJ2-5; D gene uncertain. V lost 4 bases, J lost 5 bases, and 14 bases lay in between. CDR1 is MGHDK, CDR2 SYGVNS, per germline. CDR3 length equals 14 residues. The CDR3 loop is CASSGRDSIETQYF. The CDR3 region has the DNA TGTGCCAGCAGTGGCAGAGACTCCATTGAGACCCAGTACTTC.

This clonotype came up many times. A clone one base away is much larger, so this may be a read error. It is likely a read error, because the conserved phenylalanine at the end of the CDR3 is missing. The chain uses TRBV19 and TRBJ2-1; TRBD2 might be the D (6 bases). V was cut by 5 bases and J by 1 base, with 15 bases left in between. Germline-derived CDR1 and CDR2 are LNHDA and SQIVND (reference sequence). CDR3 size: 16 residues. DNA for the CDR3: TGTGCCAGTAGTCCGAGGACCGGGGGATCCTACAATGAGCAGTTCTCC. Its translation: CASSPRTGGSYNEQFS.

With regard to this clonotype: The CDR3 does not close with the conserved phenylalanine or tryptophan, likely indicating a read error. No DNA is shown, since the ends of the CDR3 on it are uncertain; the CDR3 is the one TCRdb lists. The CDR3 sequence is CASSLAPRGSEIY. The chain employs TRBV7-8 and TRBJ1-6. Germline values: CDR1 SGHVS, CDR2 FQNEAQ. The CDR3 adds up to 13 amino acids, both ends counted.

The chain is built from TRBV2 and TRBJ2-3; D possibly matches TRBD1 or TRBD2 (5 bases each). From germline, CDR1 is SNHLY and CDR2 FYNNEI. The ends were cut back, 6 bases at V and 4 bases at J, with 14 bases in the middle. The CDR3 is 14 residues long. The CDR3 region has the DNA TGTGCCAGCAGGGGGGTACTAGTTTCAGATACGCAGTATTTT. Encoded protein: CASRGVLVSDTQYF.

This chain links TRBV29-1 with TRBJ1-5; 11 positions match TRBD1. Germline V CDR1 and CDR2: SQVTM, ANQGSEA. The CDR3 has 13 amino acids. The V segment lost 6 bases and the J segment 5 bases; nucleotides outside the gene matches: 3. The CDR3 region is CSVGTGGDQPQHF. The CDR3 DNA is TGCAGCGTCGGGACAGGGGGGGATCAGCCCCAGCATTTT.

The chain links TRBV5-1 to TRBJ1-4, with a possible D match to TRBD1 (5 bases). V lost 0 bases and J lost 7, with 13 bases in between. The CDR3 extends over 15 amino acids. The germline V gene has CDR1 SGHRS and CDR2 YFSETQ. The chain's CDR3 is CASSLAAAGSEKLFF. CDR3 sequence (DNA): TGCGCCAGCAGCTTGGCGGCGGCAGGGAGTGAAAAACTGTTTTTT.

The CDR3 sequence: CASRIAGQGNNEQFF. For the CDR3, the DNA is TGCGCCAGCAGAATAGCGGGACAAGGAAACAATGAGCAGTTCTTC. The rearrangement links TRBV10-2 to TRBJ2-1, with 8 bases matching TRBD2. Per germline, CDR1 WSHSY and CDR2 SAAADI. After removal of 6 bases from V and 5 bases from J, the junction contained 9 bases not matched to a gene. The CDR3 extends over 15 amino acids.

CDR3 in amino acids: CASSRNTFGYTF. The CDR3 nucleotides are TGTGCCAGCAGTCGGAACACGTTTGGCTACACCTTC. The chain links TRBV5-4 to TRBJ1-2; D remains unclear. Looked up from germline, CDR1 is SGHNT and CDR2 is YYREEE (reference sequence). Trimming shortened V by 5 bases and J by 7 bases, and 12 bases separated the two germline ends. This CDR3 has 12 residues.

This clonotype is medium-sized by share. The chain links TRBV2 to TRBJ2-5; 7 bases are a match to TRBD1. Germline V gene sequence: CDR1 SNHLY, CDR2 FYNNEI. Trimming cost V 6 bases and J 2 bases; bases outside gene matches: 3. CDR3 length: 13 amino acids. This CDR3 reads CASRGQVQETQYF. The CDR3 nucleotides are TGTGCCAGCAGAGGACAGGTGCAAGAGACCCAGTACTTC.

This clonotype was counted once. The chain employs TRBV19 and TRBJ2-1; 9 bases align to TRBD2. Germline V gene sequence: CDR1 LNHDA, CDR2 SQIVND (reference sequence). Unmatched junction bases numbered 7, after V lost 5 bases and J lost 5 bases. The CDR3 runs to 15 residues. The CDR3 DNA sequence: TGTGCCAGTAGTGAGGGAGCTAGCGGGGACAATGAGCAGTTCTTC. Its translation: CASSEGASGDNEQFF.

The chain joins TRBV9 to TRBJ2-3; D gene unclear. Trimming cost V 0 bases and J 6 bases, with 5 bases left between them. Germline values: CDR1 SGDLS, CDR2 YYNGEE. The CDR3 has 12 residues. The CDR3 loop reads CASSVGEDTQYF. DNA of the CDR3: TGTGCCAGCAGCGTAGGCGAGGATACGCAGTATTTT.

The V call is TRBV9, the J call TRBJ1-2; 8 nucleotides agree with TRBD1. The CDR3 runs 14 residues. The V gene end was trimmed by 4 bases and the J gene end by 3 bases; junction bases not matched to a gene: 5. Germline values: CDR1 SGDLS, CDR2 YYNGEE. The CDR3 DNA sequence: TGTGCCAGCAGCTTTCACAGGGGGGACTATGGCTACACCTTC. The encoded protein is CASSFHRGDYGYTF.

The chain is built from TRBV2 and TRBJ1-6; 8 nucleotides agree with TRBD1. The CDR3 runs 15 residues. Germline loops: CDR1 SNHLY, CDR2 FYNNEI. J lost 13 bases, V lost 5 bases, and 13 bases had no gene match. The CDR3 sequence: CASSSTGGSGTPLHF. CDR3 in DNA: TGTGCCAGCAGTTCCACAGGGGGGAGTGGTACCCCCCTCCACTTT. The full variable domain, its missing parts supplied by reference TRBV2 and TRBJ1-6, is EPEVTQTPSHQVTQMGQEVILRCVPISNHLYFYWYRQILGQKVEFLVSFYNNEISEKSEIFDDQFSVERPDGSNFTLKIRSTKLEDSAMYFCASSSTGGSGTPLHFGNGTRLTVT.

This clonotype occurred many times. The genes are TRBV27 and TRBJ2-3; D may correspond to TRBD1 or TRBD2 (5 bases each). Germline V gene data show CDR1 as MNHEY and CDR2 as SMNVEV (reference sequence). Trimming took off 6 bases at V and 4 bases at J, with 8 bases between the two ends. This CDR3 has 12 residues. CDR3 sequence: CASSGTADTQYF. The CDR3 DNA is TGTGCCAGCAGCGGGACCGCAGATACGCAGTATTTT.

DNA of the CDR3: TGTGCCAGCAGCTTGGGACAGGTCGATTCACCCCTCCACTTT. As protein: CASSLGQVDSPLHF. The rearrangement uses TRBV7-9 and TRBJ1-6; 8 positions match TRBD1. CDR3 length equals 14 residues. The germline V gene encodes CDR1 SEHNR and CDR2 FQNEAQ (reference sequence). V shed 3 bases, J shed 8 bases, and the junction held 3 bases outside the gene matches.

V gene TRBV7-9 combines with J gene TRBJ2-3; 13 nucleotides agree with TRBD2. The CDR3 consists of 17 residues. Germline CDR1 is SEHNR and CDR2 is FQNEAQ (reference sequence). J was trimmed by 2 bases and V by 5 bases; bases with no gene match: 7. In DNA, the CDR3 is TGTGCCAGCAGCCGAGGACTAGCGGGGGCTCACACAGATACGCAGTATTTT. Residues: CASSRGLAGAHTDTQYF.

The chain combines TRBV19 with TRBJ1-5; possible D gene TRBD1, 6 bases. V was cut by 0 bases and J by 2 bases, with 8 bases left in between. CDR1 is LNHDA, CDR2 SQIVND, per germline (reference sequence). This CDR3 contains 15 residues. The CDR3 coding sequence is TGTGCCAGTAGTATAGATCAGGGGCGCAATCAGCCCCAGCATTTT. This sequence encodes CASSIDQGRNQPQHF.

The chain couples TRBV11-2 to TRBJ1-4, with D possibly matching TRBD1 (6 bases). Germline V gene data show CDR1 as SGHAT and CDR2 as FQNNGV. Trimming stripped 2 bases from V and 0 bases from J, with 10 bases between. CDR3 length: 16 residues. The CDR3 DNA reads as TGTGCCAGCAGCTTAATAGGGGGGGCAACTAATGAAAAACTGTTTTTT. This encodes CASSLIGGATNEKLFF.

The J gene is TRBJ1-2, the V gene TRBV20-1, with D perhaps TRBD1 (6 bases). CDR3 length: 13 amino acids. Looked up from germline, CDR1 is DFQATT and CDR2 is SNEGSKA (reference sequence). Trimming left V 5 bases short and J 6 bases short, with 16 bases between. CDR3 nucleotides: TGCAGTGCTGTAAGGGACAAAGCGGATGGCTACACCTTC. It specifies CSAVRDKADGYTF.

This clonotype qualifies as medium-sized. This rearrangement joins TRBV4-3 to TRBJ1-3; D is undetermined. The length of the CDR3 is 17 residues. V lost 1 base and J lost 0, with 13 bases in between. Looked up from germline, CDR1 is LGHNA and CDR2 is YSLEER. CDR3 nucleotide sequence: TGCGCCAGCAGCCAAGCCCCAGAGGTCTACTCTGGAAACACCATATATTTT. Its protein product is CASSQAPEVYSGNTIYF.

This chain links TRBV2 with TRBJ2-7; D remains unclear. The V end was cut by 4 bases, the J end by 7 bases, with 14 bases between. CDR3 size: 13 residues. CDR1 SNHLY and CDR2 FYNNEI come from the germline V gene. CDR3 amino acids: CASSVSQFVEQYF. The CDR3 DNA is TGTGCCAGCAGTGTCTCCCAATTTGTTGAGCAGTACTTC.

This clonotype is medium-sized by share. The chain joins TRBV15 to TRBJ1-2, with a possible D match to TRBD1 (6 bases). CDR3 size: 13 residues. V shed 5 bases and J shed 3 bases, with 10 bases lying between them. Per the germline V gene, CDR1 is LNHNV and CDR2 is YYDKDF (reference sequence). The CDR3 nucleotides read TGTGCCACCAGCCCAGGGGCCGACTATGGCTACACCTTC. This encodes CATSPGADYGYTF.

This clonotype was recorded many times. This chain links TRBV5-6 with TRBJ1-5; D is possibly TRBD1 (5 bases). Germline V gene sequence: CDR1 SGHDT, CDR2 YYEEEE. Trimming shortened V by 4 bases and J by 5 bases, and 16 bases separated the two germline ends. CDR3 length: 15 residues. CDR3 coding DNA: TGTGCCAGCAGCGTGTTGACAGAAACCTATCAGCCCCAGCATTTT. It translates to CASSVLTETYQPQHF.

By proportion, this clonotype is medium-sized. One end of the junction is discordant with germline, which a read error may explain. V usage is TRBV7-7 and J usage is TRBJ2-7; a weak D match, TRBD2 (7 bases). Germline V gene lookup returns CDR1 SSHAT and CDR2 FNYEAQ (reference sequence). The CDR3 sequence is 14 residues long. The CDR3: CASSPGEGLYEQYF. Here the CDR3 DNA reads TGTGCTAGCAGCCCAGGGGAGGGCTTATACGAGCAGTACTTC. Complete variable domain (other parts from reference TRBV7-7 and TRBJ2-7): GAGVSQSPRYKVTKRGQDVTLRCDPISSHATLYWYQQALGQGPEFLTYFNYEAQPDKSGLPSDRFSAERPEGSISTLTIQRTEQRDSAMYRCASSPGEGLYEQYFGPGTRLTVT.

At least ten counts were recorded for this clonotype. This may be a read error: a much more frequent sequence differs by one nucleotide. This chain links TRBV11-1 with TRBJ1-2; TRBD1 is a possible D gene (6 bases). The CDR3 length is 14 residues. From germline, CDR1 is SGHAT and CDR2 FQDESV (reference sequence). Trimming shortened V by 5 bases and J by 4 bases, and 14 bases separated the two germline ends. DNA of the CDR3: TGTGCCAGCAGCCTCACAGACAGGACCTATGGCTACACCTTC. The encoded protein is CASSLTDRTYGYTF. Full variable domain (rest looked up from reference TRBV11-1 and TRBJ1-2): EAEVAQSPRYKITEKSQAVAFWCDPISGHATLYWYRQILGQGPELLVQFQDESVVDDSQLPKDRFSAERLKGVDSTLKIQPAELGDSAMYLCASSLTDRTYGYTFGSGTRLTVV.

The chain uses TRBV2 and TRBJ2-3; unclear D gene. Trimming pared 3 bases from V and 1 base from J, leaving 5 bases between. CDR3 length: 13 amino acids. CDR1 is SNHLY and CDR2 is FYNNEI in the germline V gene. This CDR3 is CASSDLGTDTQYF. In DNA, the CDR3 is TGTGCCAGCAGTGACTTAGGCACAGATACGCAGTATTTT.

The sample holds many counts of this clonotype. A much larger clone sits a single nucleotide away, making a read error possible. The chain links TRBV6-2 or TRBV6-3 to TRBJ2-7; D may correspond to TRBD1 or TRBD2 (5 bases each). The CDR3 runs 14 residues. V was cut by 5 bases and J by 3 bases, with 14 bases left in between. The germline V gene has CDR1 MNHEY and CDR2 SVGEGT. The CDR3 loop is CASSHRSRGYEQYV. The CDR3 coding sequence is TGTGCCAGCAGTCACAGGTCTCGGGGCTACGAGCAGTACGTC.

The genes are TRBV6-2 or TRBV6-3 and TRBJ1-2; 10 bases are shared with TRBD1. The CDR3 is 15 amino acids. CDR1 is MNHEY and CDR2 is SVGEGT in the germline V gene. Trimming cost V 2 bases and J 8 bases; bases outside gene matches: 8. The CDR3 spells CASSYGGQGTKGYTF. For the CDR3, the DNA is TGTGCCAGCAGTTACGGGGGACAGGGGACGAAGGGCTACACCTTC.